This TCR beta chain derives from a study of T cells in Graves' hyperthyroidism and ophthalmopathy. What was amplified from RNA transcripts were TCR beta CDR3 regions. The HTBI set primed first-round TCR CDR3 RT-PCR. Using its own MiXCR run on the multiplex PCR reads, TCRdb lists one record per CDR3 protein. The table has over 500,000 distinct CDR3 sequences, 35% to 50% seen once. This clonotype was recorded a few times. The clonotype comes from an adult woman with Graves' disease, either hyperthyroidism or ophthalmopathy (not recorded which). The sequencing input was peripheral blood or thyroid tissue (not recorded which).

DNA for the CDR3: TGTGCCAGCAGTATTAGTCCCAGCTACGAGCAGTACTTC. Protein sequence: CASSISPSYEQYF. The chain combines TRBV28 with TRBJ2-7; D gene ambiguous. The CDR3 runs 13 residues. Trimming took 5 bases from V and 3 from J, leaving 11 bases between them. Germline V CDR1 and CDR2: MDHEN, SYDVKM.